This TCR beta chain appears in the sequencing data of a study of OX40 agonist ivuxolimab in advanced cancers. Study in general: Patients received the agonistic anti-OX40 (CD134) antibody ivuxolimab.

The data were produced by immunoSEQ multiplex PCR, yet TCRdb's version contains in-frame clones alone and is incomplete. The sample carries about 76,000 clones, around nine tenths recorded once. The CDR3 covers 15 residues. J lost 0 bases, V lost 3 bases, and 4 bases had no gene match. Germline loops: CDR1 MNHEY, CDR2 SMNVEV (reference sequence). The sequence was obtained from an adult with an advanced solid tumor such as melanoma, head and neck, liver or kidney cancer. The gene calls are TRBV27 and TRBJ1-2; the match to TRBD1 covers 7 bases. Source: CD4+ or CD8+ T cells sorted from blood, taken in a trial of the OX40 agonist ivuxolimab. CDR3 region: CASSFRQGANYGYTF. The CDR3 DNA reads as TGTGCCAGCAGTTTCCGCCAGGGGGCTAACTATGGCTACACCTTC.